The source of this TCR beta chain is a study of cytomegalovirus exposure and HLA in healthy donors. Study-level background: Within an early data release were roughly 90 million unique TCRs drawn from HLA-typed donors.

In the case of this clone: Its antigen is unidentified.

PCR amplification relied on 60 Vbeta primers (plus 13 Jbeta primers). Method: immunoSEQ multiplex PCR; TCRdb's copy keeps in-frame clones and lacks some. The sample includes some 140,000 clones, 60% to 75% seen only once; the top ten take about 2.8%. Study results and limitations: HLA alleles were associated with 15,000 to 20,000 TCR beta sequences in a later analysis at 0.05 false discovery rate. In a later analysis, the majority of CMV-associated beta chains seemingly showed HLA restriction. Confirmation was obtained in vitro that a few CMV-associated chains are specific for CMV antigens.

This sequence originates from a man aged 18 to 30 in good health and CMV-seronegative. The sequenced material came from PBMCs.

CDR3 bases: TGTGCCAGCATACAATACAGGGGAAGCACCGGGGAGCTGTTTTTT. This sequence encodes CASIQYRGSTGELFF. This chain uses TRBV5-8 with TRBJ2-2; 7 nucleotides line up with TRBD1. Per the germline V gene, CDR1 is SGHTS and CDR2 is YDEGEE. The ends lost 6 bases at V and 4 bases at J; junction bases unmatched: 9. The CDR3 has 15 amino acids.